Listed below are T cell receptor beta chains from one sample, sequenced in a study of T-cell reconstitution after alpha-beta-depleted transplantation in children. MiXCR was run by TCRdb on the PCR reads, yielding one entry per CDR3 protein. This table has around 800,000 distinct CDR3 sequences, 15% to 20% appearing once. The specimen comprised PBMCs, mostly from graft donor cells, sampled 360 days after TCRalphabeta/CD19-depleted stem cell transplant. The receptors stem from a male patient aged 10 to 17 who had a stem cell transplant for acute lymphoblastic leukemia, so the T cells may come from the graft donor. The CDR3 runs from the conserved cysteine through the conserved F or W. A D gene is named only where the DNA matches it firmly. The listing skips clone size in some rows; elsewhere it reads once, few, many or a size class.

J gene,D gene,V gene,clone size,CDR3 protein,CDR3 DNA
TRBJ1-1,.,TRBV30,.,CAWSGGYTEAFF,TGTGCCTGGAGTGGTGGGTACACTGAAGCTTTCTTT
TRBJ2-5,TRBD2,TRBV24-1,few,CAACGSYETQYF,TGTGCCGCTTGCGGGAGTTATGAGACCCAGTACTTC
TRBJ1-1,TRBD1,TRBV12-3/TRBV12-4,.,CASSATGEGMNTEAFF,TGTGCCAGCAGTGCGACAGGGGAGGGGATGAACACTGAAGCTTTCTTT
TRBJ1-2,.,TRBV12-3/TRBV12-4,.,CASSFRTDGYTF,TGTGCCAGCAGTTTTCGGACAGATGGCTACACCTTC
TRBJ1-2,.,TRBV12-3/TRBV12-4,few,CASTTTTYGYTF,TGTGCCAGCACCACGACAACCTATGGCTACACCTTC
TRBJ2-2,TRBD1,TRBV27,few,CASSARDREGGELFF,TGTGCCAGCAGCGCCCGGGACAGGGAAGGCGGGGAGCTGTTTTTT
TRBJ2-7,.,TRBV10-3,.,CAISTGQGGYEQYF,TGTGCCATCAGTACAGGCCAGGGGGGATACGAGCAGTACTTC
TRBJ2-3,TRBD2,TRBV7-9,.,CASSFAGVSDTQYF,TGTGCCAGCAGCTTTGCGGGAGTTTCAGATACGCAGTATTTT
TRBJ2-1,TRBD2,TRBV5-1,few,CASSRIPGLAVPSSYNEQFF,TGCGCCAGCAGCAGAATACCGGGACTAGCGGTTCCTAGCTCCTACAATGAGCAGTTCTTC
TRBJ2-7,TRBD2,TRBV11-2,few,CASSLATSGKYEQYF,TGTGCCAGCAGCTTAGCGACTAGCGGGAAGTACGAGCAGTACTTC
TRBJ2-1,.,TRBV7-2,few,CASSSRVFNEQFF,TGTGCCAGCAGCTCCAGGGTATTCAATGAGCAGTTCTTC
TRBJ2-1,TRBD2,TRBV7-9,.,CASSILAGAINEQFF,TGTGCCAGCAGCATACTAGCGGGAGCAATAAATGAGCAGTTCTTC